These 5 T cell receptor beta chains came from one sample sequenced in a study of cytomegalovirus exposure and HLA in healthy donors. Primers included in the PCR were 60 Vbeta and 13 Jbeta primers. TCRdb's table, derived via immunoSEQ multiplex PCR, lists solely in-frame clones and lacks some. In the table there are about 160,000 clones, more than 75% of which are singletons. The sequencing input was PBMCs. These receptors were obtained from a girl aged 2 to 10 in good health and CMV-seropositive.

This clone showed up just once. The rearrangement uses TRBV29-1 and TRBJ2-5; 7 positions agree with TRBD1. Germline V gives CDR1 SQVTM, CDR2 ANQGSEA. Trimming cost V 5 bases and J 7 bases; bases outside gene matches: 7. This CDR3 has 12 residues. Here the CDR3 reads CSVSGTEGTQYF. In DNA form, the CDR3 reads TGCAGCGTTTCCGGGACAGAAGGGACCCAGTACTTC.

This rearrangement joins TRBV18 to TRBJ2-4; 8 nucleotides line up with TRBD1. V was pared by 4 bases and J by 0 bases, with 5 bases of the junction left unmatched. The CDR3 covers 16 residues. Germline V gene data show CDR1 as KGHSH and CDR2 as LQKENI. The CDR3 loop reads CASSQTGALAKNIQYF. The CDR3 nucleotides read TGTGCCAGCTCACAGACAGGGGCCTTAGCCAAAAACATTCAGTACTTC.

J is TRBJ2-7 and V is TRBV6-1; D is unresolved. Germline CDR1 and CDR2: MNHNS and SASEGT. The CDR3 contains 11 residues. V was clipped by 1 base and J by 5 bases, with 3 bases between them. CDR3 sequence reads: CASSEGDEQYF. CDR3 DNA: TGTGCCAGCAGTGAAGGAGACGAGCAGTACTTC.

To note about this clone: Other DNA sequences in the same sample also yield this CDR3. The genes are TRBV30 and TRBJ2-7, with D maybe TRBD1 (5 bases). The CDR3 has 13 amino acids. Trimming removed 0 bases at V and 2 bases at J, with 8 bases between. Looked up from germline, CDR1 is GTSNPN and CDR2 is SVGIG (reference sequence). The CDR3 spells CAWSVAGTYEQYF. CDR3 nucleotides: TGTGCCTGGAGTGTAGCAGGGACCTACGAGCAGTACTTC. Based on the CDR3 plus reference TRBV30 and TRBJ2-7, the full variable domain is SQTIHQWPATLVQPVGSPLSLECTVEGTSNPNLYWYRQAAGRGLQLLFYSVGIGQISSEVPQNLSASRPQDRQFILSSKKLLLSDSGFYLCAWSVAGTYEQYFGPGTRLTVT.

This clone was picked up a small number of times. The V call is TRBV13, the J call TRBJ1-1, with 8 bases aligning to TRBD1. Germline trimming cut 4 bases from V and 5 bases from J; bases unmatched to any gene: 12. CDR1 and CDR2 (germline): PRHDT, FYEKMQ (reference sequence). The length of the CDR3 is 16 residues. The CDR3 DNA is TGTGCCAGCAGCTATGGGGCCCCGACAGGGGAGACTGAAGCTTTCTTT. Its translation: CASSYGAPTGETEAFF.